This T cell receptor (beta chain) was sequenced in a study of cytomegalovirus exposure and HLA in healthy donors. Study-level results: Later analysis associated a missense DCLRE1C variant with TCR beta V- and J-gene trimming.

The study ran its PCR with 60 Vbeta and 13 Jbeta primers. Repertoires were generated with immunoSEQ multiplex PCR, while TCRdb's copy carries only in-frame clones and drops some. Found here are around 120,000 clones, roughly 88% of them singletons; the top ten hold roughly 2.7%. Germline lookup yields CDR1 SGHDT and CDR2 YYEEEE. Trimming removed 0 bases from V and 2 bases from J; junction bases left unmatched: 6. This CDR3 is built from 16 residues. A note on this clone: What it binds is unknown.

Healthy individuals who donated bone marrow served as the donors. This sequence was found in a man aged 50 or older in good health and CMV-seronegative. Material: PBMCs. This sequence joins TRBV5-6 and TRBJ2-7; 9 bases are a match to TRBD1. The CDR3 protein is CASSLATGGATYEQYF. CDR3 nucleotides: TGTGCCAGCAGCTTGGCTACAGGGGGCGCGACCTACGAGCAGTACTTC.